These T cell receptor beta chains were read from a single sample in a study of lymphopenia after photon versus proton radiotherapy. Sequenced by immunoSEQ multiplex PCR; TCRdb stores in-frame clones only, minus some. The sample includes 150,000 to 200,000 clones, about 85% of them seen just once. Sequencing was performed on peripheral blood, taken from a patient treated with photon-based radiotherapy. The receptors come from a man in his fifties with gastric cancer. Each CDR3 is given with its conserved first and last residue. A D gene is named only where the DNA matches it firmly. For some rows the clone size is stated as once, few or many, or as a class when expanded; others skip it.

CATLGSGAYEQYF | TGTGCCACTCTGGGATCGGGAGCCTACGAGCAGTACTTC | TRBV25-1 | . | . | TRBJ2-7
CASSGTGTISPFNYGYTF | TGTGCCAGCAGTGGGACAGGGACGATCTCCCCTTTCAACTATGGCTACACCTTC | TRBV28 | . | TRBD1 | TRBJ1-2
CASNKERGREKLFF | TGTGCCAGCAATAAGGAGAGGGGTCGGGAAAAACTGTTTTTT | TRBV2 | . | . | TRBJ1-4
CASSREGTGANVLTF | TGTGCCAGCAGCCGGGAGGGGACCGGGGCCAACGTCCTGACTTTC | TRBV9 | . | TRBD2 | TRBJ2-6
CASSYSIQNNQPQHF | TGTGCCAGCAGTTACTCCATCCAAAACAATCAGCCCCAGCATTTT | TRBV6-5 | . | . | TRBJ1-5
CASSLVPGRGTDTQYF | TGCGCCAGCAGCTTGGTCCCCGGGAGAGGCACAGATACGCAGTATTTT | TRBV5-1 | . | . | TRBJ2-3
CASKIQGNTEAFF | TGTGCCAGCAAAATTCAGGGGAACACTGAAGCTTTCTTT | TRBV6-6 | . | . | TRBJ1-1
CASSFRDAGDTQYF | TGTGCCAGCAGCTTCCGGGACGCAGGGGATACGCAGTATTTT | TRBV11-3 | . | . | TRBJ2-3
CASSSLDRAFGELFF | TGTGCCAGCAGCTCCTTGGACAGGGCGTTCGGGGAGCTGTTTTTT | TRBV5-6 | . | TRBD1 | TRBJ2-2
CASSGGLASHEQYF | TGCGCCAGCAGCGGGGGACTAGCGTCCCACGAGCAGTACTTC | TRBV5-1 | . | TRBD2 | TRBJ2-7
CASSRDGNQPQHF | TGTGCCAGCAGCCGGGACGGTAATCAGCCCCAGCATTTT | TRBV7-9 | . | . | TRBJ1-5
CASSPGTPVRETQYF | TGTGCCAGCAGCCCCGGGACACCCGTTCGGGAGACCCAGTACTTC | TRBV7-6 | once | . | TRBJ2-5
CASSLSRGDTEAFF | TGTGCCAGCAGCTTATCGAGAGGGGACACTGAAGCTTTCTTT | TRBV7-9 | . | . | TRBJ1-1
CASSPSGTLTGELFF | TGTGCCAGCAGCCCCTCCGGGACGCTAACCGGGGAGCTGTTTTTT | TRBV7-9 | . | . | TRBJ2-2
CAWSVLGSSNQPQHF | TGTGCCTGGAGTGTACTAGGGTCGAGCAATCAGCCCCAGCATTTT | TRBV30 | . | . | TRBJ1-5
CASSPDRLGYGYTF | TGTGCCAGCAGCCCGGACAGGTTAGGATATGGCTACACCTTC | TRBV7-8 | . | TRBD1 | TRBJ1-2
CAWSPTRQVQRYTF | TGTGCCTGGAGTCCCACCCGACAGGTCCAGCGGTACACCTTC | TRBV30 | . | . | TRBJ1-2
CASSNRDTGNQPQHF | TGTGCCAGCAGTAACCGGGATACCGGCAATCAGCCCCAGCATTTT | TRBV5-5 | . | . | TRBJ1-5
CASSVAFSASGRYQETQYF | TGTGCCAGCAGCGTAGCGTTTTCGGCTAGCGGGAGGTACCAAGAGACCCAGTACTTC | TRBV9 | . | TRBD2 | TRBJ2-5
CAWSATRSGANVLTF | TGTGCCTGGAGCGCTACACGCTCTGGGGCCAACGTCCTGACTTTC | TRBV30 | . | . | TRBJ2-6
CASSLGGGSGYTF | TGTGCCAGCAGCTTGGGCGGAGGGAGTGGCTACACCTTC | TRBV5-6 | . | . | TRBJ1-2
CASSYSLNTGELFF | TGTGCCAGCAGTTATTCATTGAACACCGGGGAGCTGTTTTTT | TRBV11-2 | . | . | TRBJ2-2
CASSSASGSHEQYF | TGTGCCAGCAGCTCGGCTAGCGGGAGCCACGAGCAGTACTTC | TRBV5-4 | . | TRBD2 | TRBJ2-7
CASSSRTGDETQYF | TGCGCCAGCAGCTCCCGGACAGGGGACGAGACCCAGTACTTC | TRBV5-1 | . | TRBD1 | TRBJ2-5
CASSRTGGTDTQYF | TGCGCCAGCAGCAGGACAGGGGGCACAGATACGCAGTATTTT | TRBV5-1 | . | TRBD1 | TRBJ2-3
CASTRTGTNYGYTF | TGTGCCAGTACCAGGACAGGGACTAACTATGGCTACACCTTC | TRBV19 | . | TRBD1 | TRBJ1-2
CASSESSRGGSSYNEQFF | TGTGCCAGCAGTGAATCCTCCCGGGGGGGGAGCTCCTACAATGAGCAGTTCTTC | TRBV25-1 | . | TRBD2 | TRBJ2-1
CSVDDRYNEQFF | TGCAGCGTTGATGACAGATACAATGAGCAGTTCTTC | TRBV29-1 | . | . | TRBJ2-1
CASSQVLAIGNQPQHF | TGCGCCAGCAGCCAAGTGTTAGCTATCGGCAATCAGCCCCAGCATTTT | TRBV4-1 | many | . | TRBJ1-5
CASSLGKVSYEQYF | TGTGCCAGCAGCTTAGGGAAGGTCTCCTACGAGCAGTACTTC | TRBV5-6 | . | . | TRBJ2-7
CASSPQAGVGETQYF | TGTGCCAGCAGCCCCCAAGCGGGAGTGGGAGAGACCCAGTACTTC | TRBV14 | . | TRBD2 | TRBJ2-5
CASGGQFNQPQHF | TGTGCCAGCGGAGGACAGTTCAATCAGCCCCAGCATTTT | TRBV2 | few | . | TRBJ1-5
CSFGLAGQITDTQYF | TGCAGCTTCGGACTAGCGGGACAGATTACAGATACGCAGTATTTT | TRBV29-1 | . | TRBD2 | TRBJ2-3
CASRHTGGTTEAFF | TGTGCCAGCAGGCATACAGGGGGTACTACTGAAGCTTTCTTT | TRBV6-4 | . | TRBD1 | TRBJ1-1
CASSPRTSGLYNEQFF | TGTGCCAGCAGTCCCAGGACTAGCGGGCTCTACAATGAGCAGTTCTTC | TRBV27 | . | TRBD2 | TRBJ2-1
CSVRTGVKYEQYF | TGCAGCGTCCGGACAGGGGTAAAATACGAGCAGTACTTC | TRBV29-1 | . | TRBD1 | TRBJ2-7
CASSEAGDHYGYTF | TGTGCCAGCAGTGAAGCAGGGGACCACTATGGCTACACCTTC | TRBV6-1 | . | . | TRBJ1-2
CASSSWITDTQYF | TGTGCCAGCAGTTCTTGGATCACAGATACGCAGTATTTT | TRBV6-6 | . | . | TRBJ2-3
CASSNPGQGNRQNIQYF | TGTGCCAGCAGCAACCCGGGACAGGGGAATCGGCAAAACATTCAGTACTTC | TRBV21-1 | . | . | TRBJ2-4
CASETGGPWAGTDTQYF | TGTGCCAGCGAAACGGGAGGGCCTTGGGCAGGCACAGATACGCAGTATTTT | TRBV7-9 | . | TRBD2 | TRBJ2-3
CASSTGTSGYNEQFF | TGTGCCAGCAGTACCGGGACTAGCGGGTACAATGAGCAGTTCTTC | TRBV28 | . | TRBD2 | TRBJ2-1
CASSLGTGQETQYF | TGTGCCAGCAGCCTGGGGACAGGCCAAGAGACCCAGTACTTC | TRBV5-4 | . | TRBD1 | TRBJ2-5
CASGGSSYEQYF | TGTGCCTCTGGCGGTAGCTCCTACGAGCAGTACTTC | TRBV11-2 | . | . | TRBJ2-7
CASSPEGADTEAFF | TGTGCCAGCAGCCCCGAAGGGGCGGACACTGAAGCTTTCTTT | TRBV4-2 | . | . | TRBJ1-1
CASSAGTGGDLDTQYF | TGTGCCAGCAGCGCCGGGACAGGGGGCGATTTAGATACGCAGTATTTT | TRBV5-8 | . | TRBD1 | TRBJ2-3
CASSFTGKETQYF | TGTGCCAGCTCATTTACAGGGAAGGAGACCCAGTACTTC | TRBV18 | . | . | TRBJ2-5
CASSPARPSDTQYF | TGTGCCAGCAGCCCGGCTCGTCCCAGCGATACGCAGTATTTT | TRBV7-9 | . | . | TRBJ2-3
CASSLRDRDNYGYTF | TGTGCCAGCAGCTTACGGGACAGAGACAACTATGGCTACACCTTC | TRBV7-2 | . | TRBD1 | TRBJ1-2
CASIRTSGSYEQFF | TGTGCCAGTATAAGGACTAGCGGGAGTTATGAGCAGTTCTTC | TRBV19 | . | TRBD2 | TRBJ2-1
CAISVTGQETQYF | TGTGCCATCAGTGTAACAGGGCAAGAGACCCAGTACTTC | TRBV10-3 | once | . | TRBJ2-5
CATKPGLLNEQFF | TGTGCCACCAAGCCGGGACTCTTAAATGAGCAGTTCTTC | TRBV6-5 | . | . | TRBJ2-1